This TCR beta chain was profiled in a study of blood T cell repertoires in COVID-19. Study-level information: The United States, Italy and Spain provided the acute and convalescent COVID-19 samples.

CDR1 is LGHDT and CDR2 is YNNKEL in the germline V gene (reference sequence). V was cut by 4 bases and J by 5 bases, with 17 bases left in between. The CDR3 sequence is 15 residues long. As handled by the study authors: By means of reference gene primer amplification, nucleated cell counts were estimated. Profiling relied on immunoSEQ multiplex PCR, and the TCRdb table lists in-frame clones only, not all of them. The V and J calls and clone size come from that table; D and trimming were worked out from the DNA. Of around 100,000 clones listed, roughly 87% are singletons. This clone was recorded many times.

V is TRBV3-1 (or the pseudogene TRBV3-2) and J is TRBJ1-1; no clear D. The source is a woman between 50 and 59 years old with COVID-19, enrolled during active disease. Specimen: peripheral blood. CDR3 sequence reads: CASSPTAGMGTEAFF. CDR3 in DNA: TGTGCCAGCAGCCCGACTGCGGGGATGGGGACTGAAGCTTTCTTT.